Reported below is one TCR beta chain. These data originate in a study of blood T cell repertoires in COVID-19. About the study: PBMCs, B-cell-depleted T cells, or T cells provided the cDNA or gDNA that made up the material.

The CDR3 has 15 residues. V lost 0 bases and J lost 6; bases outside the gene matches: 7. CDR1 LNHDA and CDR2 SQIVND come from the germline V gene (reference sequence). Sequencing was performed with immunoSEQ multiplex PCR; in TCRdb, only in-frame clones are kept and a portion is missing. The repertoire holds fewer than 250,000 clones, with roughly 83% as singletons. This sequence originates from a woman aged 70-85 years with active or convalescent COVID-19. Sequencing was carried out using peripheral blood. This chain uses TRBV19 with TRBJ2-7; 8 nucleotides agree with TRBD1. CDR3 nucleotides: TGTGCCAGTAGTATAGATGGACAGGGCACCAGCGAGCAGTACTTC. Translation gives CASSIDGQGTSEQYF.